Many counts were recorded for the clone carrying this TCR beta chain. Its target is unknown. CDR1 is MNHEY and CDR2 is SVGAGI in the germline V gene. V shed 8 bases and J 0 bases; nucleotides not matched to a gene: 10. The CDR3 totals 16 residues. Preparation of the TCRbeta library used unique molecular identifiers. MiXCR, run by TCRdb on the PCR reads, gives a single entry per CDR3 protein. This repertoire shows roughly 66,000 distinct CDR3 sequences, 4.9% found once; its top ten account for 15% to 20%. The data belong to a study of T-cell reconstitution after alpha-beta-depleted transplantation in children. Study-level findings and limits: Newly produced T cells mostly provided counts and TCRbeta diversity after one year, as hyperexpanded clones declined.

Sequenced material: PBMCs, mostly from graft donor cells, taken 180 days after TCRalphabeta/CD19-depleted stem cell transplant. The clonotype originates from a boy in the first two years of life who had a stem cell transplant for acute myeloid leukemia, so the T cells may come from the graft donor. The chain is built from TRBV6-5 and TRBJ2-1, with TRBD2 identical over 7 bases. The chain's CDR3 is CASSLGRGSSYNEQFF. For the CDR3, the DNA is TGTGCCAGCTCATTGGGGCGGGGGAGCTCCTACAATGAGCAGTTCTTC.